This TCR beta chain appears in the sequencing data of a study of T cell repertoires in cytomegalovirus infection. CDR1 and CDR2 from the germline V gene are KGHSH and LQKENI. Trimming removed 3 bases from V and 3 bases from J; junction bases left unmatched: 2. There are 15 residues in the CDR3. Findings and limits, study-wide: Accumulated public TCR beta family frequency recognized individuals carrying CMV together with the relevant HLA.

TCRdb re-analysed the reads in MiXCR, keeping a single row per CDR3 protein. The data show about 260,000 distinct CDR3 sequences, with roughly an eighth seen just once and around 9.5% held by the top ten. This clonotype occurred a few times. Its specificity is unknown. This chain links TRBV18 with TRBJ2-2, with TRBD1 identical over 9 bases. Sequencing was performed on PBMCs. The receptor's source is a human donor in good health (CMV status not recorded). Some clones in this sample may be carry-over from other donors' samples. The CDR3 bases are TGTGCCAGCTCACCGAGGACAGGGGACACCGGGGAGCTGTTTTTT. As protein: CASSPRTGDTGELFF.